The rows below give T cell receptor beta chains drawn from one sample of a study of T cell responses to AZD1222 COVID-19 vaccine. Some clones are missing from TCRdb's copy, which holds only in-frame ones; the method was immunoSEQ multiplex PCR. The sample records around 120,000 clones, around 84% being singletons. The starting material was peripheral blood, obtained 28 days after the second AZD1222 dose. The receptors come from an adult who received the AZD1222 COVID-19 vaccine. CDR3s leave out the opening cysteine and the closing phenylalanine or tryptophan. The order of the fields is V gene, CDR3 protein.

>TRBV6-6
ASSWAPDSSYEQY
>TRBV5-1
ASSPGGGGNQPQH
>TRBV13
ASRGRTAGPGNTIY
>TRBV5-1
ASSLALAGAGDTQY
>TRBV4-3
ASSQVVGYAGEQY
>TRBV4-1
ASSRSGTGLNEKLF
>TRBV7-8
ASSRGGSSGGKFTQY
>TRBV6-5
ASSYSAQGAEKLF
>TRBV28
ASSTISGTGNTIY
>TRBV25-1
ASSLSAGGYT
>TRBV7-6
ASSRDRGHEQY
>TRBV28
ASARFPDTQY
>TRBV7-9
ASSLGAGNYGYT
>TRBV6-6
ASSPPGTGAGQGGYT
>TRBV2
ASSDIPFGQANTGELF
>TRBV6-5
ASSSFLSQETQY
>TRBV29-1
SARGQRSTDTQY
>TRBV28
ASSYSGGLGYT
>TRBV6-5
ASRLTRDPSYEQY
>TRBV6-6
ASSEIGLGYF
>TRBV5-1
ASSLAPFGGLSLTPYGYT
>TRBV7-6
ASSLGGTEDTGELF
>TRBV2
ASTRDRLGQPQH
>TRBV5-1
ASSLVLQGSSYNSPLH
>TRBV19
ASTGQANLNQPQH
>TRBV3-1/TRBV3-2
ASSRAGGYTGELF
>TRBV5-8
ASGGGQGSYNSPLH
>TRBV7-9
ASSLQGGTDTIY
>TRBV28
ASRDRSYNQPQH
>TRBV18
ASSPIPGSYEQY
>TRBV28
ATQNTGELF
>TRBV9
ASSVTGDQPQH
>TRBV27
ASSPTPQGYEQY
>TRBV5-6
ASSLAWTGGDGYT
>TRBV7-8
ASSLRMASGQPQH
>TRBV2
ASSELAGGADTQY
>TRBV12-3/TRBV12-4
ASSLSQGGEQY
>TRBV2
ASRGQVNQPQH
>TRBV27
ASSLDPDTQY
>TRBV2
ASGVTGNYGYT
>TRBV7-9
ASSFPGNFYGYT
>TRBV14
ASSQQRNTEAF
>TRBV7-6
ASSPGTGGLTDTQY
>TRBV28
ASSSVGTGGTEAF
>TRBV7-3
ASSYTGGGTGELF
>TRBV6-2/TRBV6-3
ASSSPAPIDQPQH
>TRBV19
ASSGRGLVEKLF
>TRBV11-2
ASSLDRGLNEQF
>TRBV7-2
ASSPGQGVSGYT
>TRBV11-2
ASSNSNYGYT